This T cell receptor (beta chain) originates from a study of T cell responses to AZD1222 COVID-19 vaccine. Study-wide results and limits: Researchers took repertoire samples only after the peak T cell response had come. At baseline, just a handful of AZD1222 recipients tested seropositive. Spike regions recognized by vaccine-associated CD4 TCRs spanned the protein, led by 160-218 and 743-854. The sample set comprised mostly white British donors with more females, and clonal diversity was possibly underestimated.

The assay was immunoSEQ multiplex PCR, and TCRdb's table has in-frame clones only and misses some. The data show 100,000 to 150,000 clones, about nine tenths seen once. As for this clone: Its antigen is currently unknown.

The CDR3 is 16 amino acids. Germline V gene sequence: CDR1 MNHEY, CDR2 SMNVEV (reference sequence). With 5 bases removed from V and 0 bases from J, the gap between germline ends came to 14 bases. J is TRBJ1-5 and V is TRBV27; D unresolved. The source of this sequence is an adult in good health. This sample comprised peripheral blood, obtained on day 0 of MenACWY control vaccination. In DNA form, the CDR3 reads TGTGCCAGCAGTCCGGCGGACTGGTATAGCAATCAGCCCCAGCATTTT. Protein sequence: CASSPADWYSNQPQHF.